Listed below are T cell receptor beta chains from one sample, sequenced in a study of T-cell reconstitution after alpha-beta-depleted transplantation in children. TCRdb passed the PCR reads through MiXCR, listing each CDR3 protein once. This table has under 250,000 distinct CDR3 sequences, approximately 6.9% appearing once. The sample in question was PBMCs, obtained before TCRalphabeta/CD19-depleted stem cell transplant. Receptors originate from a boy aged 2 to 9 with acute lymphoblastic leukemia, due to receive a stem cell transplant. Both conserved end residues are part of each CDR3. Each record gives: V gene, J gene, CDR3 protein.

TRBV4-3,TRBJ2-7,CASSQIVGRREQYF
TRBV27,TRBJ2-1,CASSFIIGQEFF
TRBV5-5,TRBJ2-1,CASSWGTLPEPSLGQFF
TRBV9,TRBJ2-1,CASSEATSPYNEQFF
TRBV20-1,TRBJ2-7,CSVLSQRGGGEQYF
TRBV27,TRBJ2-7,CASSFDPTVNEQYF
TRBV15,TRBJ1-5,CATSRGEGNQPQHF
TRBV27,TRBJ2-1,CASSYTTEGQLRQFF
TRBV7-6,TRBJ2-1,CASSLYSGEVNEQFF
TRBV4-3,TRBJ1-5,CASSPGEGNQPQHF
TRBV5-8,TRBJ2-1,CASTLRGNGYNEQFF
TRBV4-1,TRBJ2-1,CASSQKETSYNEQFF
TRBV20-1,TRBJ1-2,CSARMDRGDYGYTF
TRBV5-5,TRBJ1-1,CASSLGLMPMNTEAFF
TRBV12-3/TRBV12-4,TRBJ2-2,CASSFIARELFF
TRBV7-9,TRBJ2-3,CASSHSSGSSDTQYF
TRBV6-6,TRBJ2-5,CASSYSVETQYF
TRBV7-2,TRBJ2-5,CASSLARSGGRETQYF
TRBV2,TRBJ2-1,CASSGLAGRNEQFF
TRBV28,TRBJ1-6,CASSLRGPNSPLHF
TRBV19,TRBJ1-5,CASSRGSGQPQHF
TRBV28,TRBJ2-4,CASSLTIAGGLAKNIQYF
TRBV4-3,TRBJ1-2,CASSQVGEGPSDYGYTF
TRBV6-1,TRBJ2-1,CASSPKGIKDNEQFF
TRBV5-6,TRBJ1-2,CASSLMGGYTF
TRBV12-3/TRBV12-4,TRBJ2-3,CASSLTSGSTDTQYF
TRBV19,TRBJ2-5,CASSGSEGETQYF
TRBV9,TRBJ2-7,CASSGLAASGSYEQYF
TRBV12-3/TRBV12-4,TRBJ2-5,CASSLNLGVLAGENQETQYF
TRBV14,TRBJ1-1,CASSPHRATWAEAFF
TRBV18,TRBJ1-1,CASSPRQGVNTEAFF
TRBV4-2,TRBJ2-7,CASSPGSGRSYEQYF
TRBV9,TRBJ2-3,CASSATGADTQYF
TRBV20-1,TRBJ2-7,CSARDREPRGLYEQYF
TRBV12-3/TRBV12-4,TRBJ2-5,CASSPAAGETQYF
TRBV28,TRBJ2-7,CASSLFGRYEQYF
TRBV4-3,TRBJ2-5,CASSQGRGGLETQYF
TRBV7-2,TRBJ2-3,CASSLARQGATDTQYF
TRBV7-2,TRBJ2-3,CASSLAGTATDTQYF